A single sample is the source of the 19 T cell receptor beta chains below, sequenced in a study of T cell responses to AZD1222 COVID-19 vaccine. Method: immunoSEQ multiplex PCR; TCRdb's copy keeps in-frame clones and lacks some. Among about 170,000 clones listed, over 75% were seen once. Sequenced material: peripheral blood, taken on day 0 of AZD1222 vaccination. The receptors derive from an adult in good health.

V and J are TRBV7-2 and TRBJ2-7; a weak D match, TRBD2 (5 bases). V gave up 2 bases and J gave up 0 bases, with 14 bases separating them. The CDR3 extends over 16 amino acids. Germline CDR1 reads SGHTA; CDR2 reads FQGNSA. CDR3 sequence reads: CASSLYGLPSSYEQYF. CDR3 DNA: TGTGCCAGCAGCTTATACGGACTGCCTAGCTCCTACGAGCAGTACTTC.

CDR3 region: CASSQARTRAYNEQFF. CDR3 in DNA: TGTGCCAGCAGCCAAGCCAGGACTAGGGCCTACAATGAGCAGTTCTTC. The chain combines TRBV4-2 with TRBJ2-1, with 7 bases identical to TRBD2. CDR1 and CDR2 (germline): LGHNA, YNFKEQ. The CDR3 spans 16 residues. With V trimmed by 1 base and J by 2 bases, 5 bases remained unmatched.

V gene TRBV30 combines with J gene TRBJ1-4; 8 bases line up with TRBD1. The J segment lost 12 bases and the V segment lost 0 bases, leaving 6 bases of the junction unmatched. The CDR3 extends over 13 amino acids. Looked up from germline, CDR1 is GTSNPN and CDR2 is SVGIG (reference sequence). CDR3 DNA: TGTGCCTGGAGTGTGGGACAGGCGGTGGAACTGTTTTTT. It encodes CAWSVGQAVELFF.

The V and J genes are TRBV6-6 and TRBJ1-2, with 11 bases lining up with TRBD1. Germline V gene sequence: CDR1 MNHNY, CDR2 SVGAGI (reference sequence). This CDR3 region has 18 residues. The trim removed 5 bases at V and 6 bases at J, leaving 17 bases unmatched. The CDR3 DNA reads TGTGCCAGCAGTCCGTACAACAGGGCGGGACAGGGGGTCGATGGCTACACCTTC. This translates into CASSPYNRAGQGVDGYTF.

The sample holds one count of this clone. The CDR3 DNA reads as TGTGCCAGCAGCCAAGATTCTTCTAGCGGGGAGCTGTTTTTT. This sequence encodes CASSQDSSSGELFF. This sequence joins TRBV4-2 and TRBJ2-2; D remains unclear. The V end lost 0 bases, the J end lost 7 bases, and 9 bases lay between the germline ends. The CDR3 has 14 amino acids. The V gene's germline CDR1 is LGHNA and CDR2 YNFKEQ.

The chain uses TRBV4-3 and TRBJ1-4; 8 nucleotides agree with TRBD1. CDR1 is LGHNA, CDR2 YSLEER, per germline. Trimming cost V 0 bases and J 4 bases; bases outside gene matches: 4. The CDR3 sequence is 16 residues long. The CDR3 loop is CASSQDDRGGNEKLFF. The CDR3 DNA is TGCGCCAGCAGCCAAGATGACAGGGGCGGTAATGAAAAACTGTTTTTT.

V gene TRBV5-8 combines with J gene TRBJ1-5; the D is unclear. Germline lookup yields CDR1 SGHTS and CDR2 YDEGEE. The CDR3 is made up of 16 amino acids. The V and J ends lost 2 bases and 0 bases respectively, with 12 bases between them. CDR3 sequence reads: CASSFVDTYSNQPQHF. CDR3 DNA sequence: TGTGCCAGCAGCTTTGTTGACACGTATAGCAATCAGCCCCAGCATTTT. The full variable domain, with the rest looked up from reference TRBV5-8 and TRBJ1-5, is EAGVTQSPTHLIKTRGQQATLRCSPISGHTSVYWYQQALGLGLQFLLWYDEGEERNRGNFPPRFSGRQFPNYSSELNVNALELEDSALYLCASSFVDTYSNQPQHFGDGTRLSIL.

This chain connects TRBV2 to TRBJ1-2; 9 nucleotides align to TRBD1. The CDR3 length is 14 residues. V dropped 6 bases and J dropped 4; count of bases not matched to a gene: 6. Looked up from germline, CDR1 is SNHLY and CDR2 is FYNNEI. CDR3 nucleotide sequence: TGTGCCAGCAGGGGGGACAGGGATTTCTATGGCTACACCTTC. Translating it yields CASRGDRDFYGYTF.

The chain uses TRBV19 and TRBJ2-7, with D perhaps matching TRBD1 (6 bases). Trimming left V 2 bases short and J 2 bases short, with 13 bases between. In germline, CDR1 is LNHDA, CDR2 SQIVND (reference sequence). The CDR3 consists of 15 residues. The CDR3 reads CASSINQGPTYEQYF. CDR3 nucleotide sequence: TGTGCCAGTAGTATAAATCAGGGGCCGACCTACGAGCAGTACTTC.

V usage is TRBV5-6 and J usage is TRBJ1-2; the D gene is possibly TRBD1 (5 bases). In germline, CDR1 is SGHDT, CDR2 YYEEEE. The CDR3 extends over 14 amino acids. V was trimmed by 2 bases and J by 4 bases, leaving 12 bases between them. CDR3 coding DNA: TGTGCCAGCAGCTTAAGACAGTCTCCCTATGGCTACACCTTC. Translated: CASSLRQSPYGYTF.

The chain is built from TRBV27 and TRBJ1-2; D gene unclear. The ends were cut back, 5 bases at V and 8 bases at J, with 18 bases in the middle. The CDR3 contains 14 residues. Germline CDR1 and CDR2: MNHEY and SMNVEV (reference sequence). CDR3 region: CASSPRQVFRGYTF. As DNA, the CDR3 is TGTGCCAGCAGTCCAAGGCAGGTCTTTAGGGGCTACACCTTC.

This chain uses TRBV28 with TRBJ2-5; either TRBD1 or TRBD2 may supply D (5 bases each). V was trimmed by 6 bases and J by 5 bases, leaving 13 bases between them. This CDR3 region has 13 residues. The V gene's germline CDR1 is MDHEN and CDR2 SYDVKM. The CDR3 DNA reads as TGTGCCAGCAGCCCCGAGGGGCGCGAGACCCAGTACTTC. This translates into CASSPEGRETQYF. The complete variable domain, with remaining parts taken from reference TRBV28 and TRBJ2-5, reads DVKVTQSSRYLVKRTGEKVFLECVQDMDHENMFWYRQDPGLGLRLIYFSYDVKMKEKGDIPEGYSVSREKKERFSLILESASTNQTSMYLCASSPEGRETQYFGPGTRLLVL.

There are a few counts of this clone. The V and J genes are TRBV7-2 and TRBJ1-5, with D tentatively TRBD1 (5 bases). Trimming took 6 bases from V and 5 from J, leaving 11 bases between them. The CDR3 length is 13 residues. The germline gives CDR1 SGHTA, CDR2 FQGNSA. CDR3 in amino acids: CASSTQGDQPQHF. The CDR3 DNA follows: TGTGCCAGCAGTACTCAGGGCGATCAGCCCCAGCATTTT.

The rearrangement links TRBV5-5 to TRBJ1-6; D remains unclear. This CDR3 contains 13 residues. The germline gives CDR1 SGHKS, CDR2 YYEKEE (reference sequence). The V end lost 0 bases, the J end lost 7 bases, and 5 bases lay between the germline ends. This chain's CDR3 is CASSLGLNSPLHF. CDR3 bases: TGTGCCAGCAGCTTGGGGTTGAATTCACCCCTCCACTTT.

The chain has TRBV28 and TRBJ1-2; D is perhaps TRBD1 (5 bases). Germline V gene sequence: CDR1 MDHEN, CDR2 SYDVKM. The CDR3 has 14 amino acids. Trimming pared 4 bases from V and 8 bases from J, leaving 17 bases between. CDR3 sequence (DNA): TGTGCCAGCAGTTCGGGGGAGGGAGAGGAGGGCTACACCTTC. Translated, it gives CASSSGEGEEGYTF.

The chain carries TRBV15 and TRBJ1-2; a weak D match, TRBD1 (5 bases). This CDR3 is 14 amino acids long. Germline values: CDR1 LNHNV, CDR2 YYDKDF (reference sequence). V was shortened by 0 bases and J by 4 bases, with 9 bases between the two germline ends. CDR3 residues: CATSRDRESYGYTF. The DNA of the CDR3 is TGTGCCACCAGCAGAGACAGGGAAAGCTATGGCTACACCTTC.

The genes are TRBV11-3 and TRBJ2-4, with D tentatively TRBD1 (5 bases). Per the germline V gene, CDR1 is SGHNT and CDR2 is YENEEA. CDR3 length: 16 residues. Trimming stripped 3 bases from V and 0 bases from J, with 12 bases between. CDR3 sequence (DNA): TGTGCCAGCAGCTTTACCGCAGGGCTAGCCAAAAACATTCAGTACTTC. As protein: CASSFTAGLAKNIQYF.

This chain uses TRBV6-5 with TRBJ2-6; 8 nucleotides agree with TRBD1. From germline, CDR1 is MNHEY and CDR2 SVGAGI. The junction had 3 bases not matched to a gene; V was cut back by 8 bases and J by 0 bases. There are 15 residues in the CDR3. The CDR3 region has the DNA TGTGCCAGCGGACAGGGCCACTCTGGGGCCAACGTCCTGACTTTC. Translated: CASGQGHSGANVLTF.

CDR3 region: CASSSRLAGGAQQFF. CDR3 bases: TGTGCCAGCAGCTCGAGACTAGCGGGGGGGGCTCAGCAGTTCTTC. V usage is TRBV9 and J usage is TRBJ2-1; 14 positions agree with TRBD2. V lost 4 bases and J lost 11; bases outside the gene matches: 8. CDR1 SGDLS and CDR2 YYNGEE come from the germline V gene. The CDR3 is 15 amino acids.